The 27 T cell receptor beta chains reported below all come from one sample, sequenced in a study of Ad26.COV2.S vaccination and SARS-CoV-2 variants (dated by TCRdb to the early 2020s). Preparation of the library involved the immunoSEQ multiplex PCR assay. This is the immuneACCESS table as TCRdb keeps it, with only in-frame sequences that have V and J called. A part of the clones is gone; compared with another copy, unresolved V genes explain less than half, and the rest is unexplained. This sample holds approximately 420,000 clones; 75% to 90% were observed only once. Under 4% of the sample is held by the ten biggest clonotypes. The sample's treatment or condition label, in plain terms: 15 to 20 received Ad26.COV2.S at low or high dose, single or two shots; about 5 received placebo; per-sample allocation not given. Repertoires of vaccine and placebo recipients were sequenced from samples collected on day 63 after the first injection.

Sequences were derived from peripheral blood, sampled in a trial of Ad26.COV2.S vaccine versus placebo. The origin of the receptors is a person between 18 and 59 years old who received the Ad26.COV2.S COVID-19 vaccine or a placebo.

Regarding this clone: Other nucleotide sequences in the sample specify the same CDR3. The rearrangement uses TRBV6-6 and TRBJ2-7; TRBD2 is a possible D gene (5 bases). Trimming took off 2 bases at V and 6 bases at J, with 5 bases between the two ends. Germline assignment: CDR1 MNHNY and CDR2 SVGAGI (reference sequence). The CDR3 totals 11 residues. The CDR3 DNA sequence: TGTGCCAGCAGTTACGGGAGCGAGCAGTACTTC. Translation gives CASSYGSEQYF.

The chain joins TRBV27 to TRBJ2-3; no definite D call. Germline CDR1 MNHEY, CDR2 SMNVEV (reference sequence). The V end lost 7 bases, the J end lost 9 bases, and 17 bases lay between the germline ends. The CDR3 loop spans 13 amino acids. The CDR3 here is CASTSIGPYTQYF. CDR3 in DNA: TGTGCCAGCACCTCGATTGGCCCCTACACGCAGTATTTT.

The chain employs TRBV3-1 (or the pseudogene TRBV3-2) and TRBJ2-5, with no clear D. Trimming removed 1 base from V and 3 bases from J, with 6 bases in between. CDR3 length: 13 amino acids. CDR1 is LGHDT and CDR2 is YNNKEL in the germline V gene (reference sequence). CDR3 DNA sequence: TGTGCCAGCAGCCAAGCAGGAAAAGAGACCCAGTACTTC. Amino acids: CASSQAGKETQYF.

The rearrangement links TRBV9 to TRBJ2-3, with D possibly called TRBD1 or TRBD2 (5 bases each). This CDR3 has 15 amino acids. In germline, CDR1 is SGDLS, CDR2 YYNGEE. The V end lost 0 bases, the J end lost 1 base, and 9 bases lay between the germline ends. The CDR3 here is CASSVAWGRTDTQYF. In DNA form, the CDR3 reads TGTGCCAGCAGCGTAGCTTGGGGACGCACAGATACGCAGTATTTT.

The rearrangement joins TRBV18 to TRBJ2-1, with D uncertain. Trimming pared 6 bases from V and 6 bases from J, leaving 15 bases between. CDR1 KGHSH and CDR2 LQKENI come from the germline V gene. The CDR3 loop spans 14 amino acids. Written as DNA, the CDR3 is TGTGCCAGCTCGCAAGTTGGTAGTAGCAATGAGCAGTTCTTC. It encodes CASSQVGSSNEQFF. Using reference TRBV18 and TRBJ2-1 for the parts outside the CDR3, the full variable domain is NAGVMQNPRHLVRRRGQEARLRCSPMKGHSHVYWYRQLPEEGLKFMVYLQKENIIDESGMPKERFSAEFPKEGPSILRIQQVVRGDSAAYFCASSQVGSSNEQFFGPGTRLTVL.

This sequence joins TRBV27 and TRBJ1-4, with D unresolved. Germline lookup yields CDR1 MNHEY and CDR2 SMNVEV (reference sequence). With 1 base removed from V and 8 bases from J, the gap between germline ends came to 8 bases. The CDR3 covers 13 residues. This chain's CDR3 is CASSLYGGEKLFF. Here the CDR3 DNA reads TGTGCCAGCAGTTTATATGGAGGGGAAAAACTGTTTTTT.

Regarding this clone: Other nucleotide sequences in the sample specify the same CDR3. CDR3 loop: CASSILGQRGTEAFF. As DNA, the CDR3 is TGTGCCAGTAGTATACTGGGGCAACGAGGCACTGAAGCTTTCTTT. The rearrangement uses TRBV19 and TRBJ1-1, with D possibly being TRBD1 (5 bases). This CDR3 region has 15 residues. The ends were cut back, 2 bases at V and 4 bases at J, with 14 bases in the middle. Germline V gene lookup returns CDR1 LNHDA and CDR2 SQIVND (reference sequence).

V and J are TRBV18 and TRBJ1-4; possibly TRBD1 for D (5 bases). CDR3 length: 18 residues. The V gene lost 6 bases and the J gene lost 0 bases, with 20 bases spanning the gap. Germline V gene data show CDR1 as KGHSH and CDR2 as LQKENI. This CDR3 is CASSLAGHSQATNEKLFF. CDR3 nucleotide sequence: TGTGCCAGCTCCCTCGCAGGACATTCCCAAGCAACTAATGAAAAACTGTTTTTT.

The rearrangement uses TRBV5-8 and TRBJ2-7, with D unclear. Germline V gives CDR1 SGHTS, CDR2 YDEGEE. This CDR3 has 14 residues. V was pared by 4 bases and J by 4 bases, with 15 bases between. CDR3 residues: CASSRQLLTYEQYF. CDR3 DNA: TGTGCCAGCAGCCGACAACTACTGACTTACGAGCAGTACTTC.

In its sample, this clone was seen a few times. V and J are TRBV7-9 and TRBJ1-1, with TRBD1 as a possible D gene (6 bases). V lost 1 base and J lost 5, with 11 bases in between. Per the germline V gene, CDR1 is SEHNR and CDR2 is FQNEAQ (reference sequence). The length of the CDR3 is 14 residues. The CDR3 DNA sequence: TGTGCCAGCAGCTTAGACAGGGCGAGGACTGAAGCTTTCTTT. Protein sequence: CASSLDRARTEAFF.

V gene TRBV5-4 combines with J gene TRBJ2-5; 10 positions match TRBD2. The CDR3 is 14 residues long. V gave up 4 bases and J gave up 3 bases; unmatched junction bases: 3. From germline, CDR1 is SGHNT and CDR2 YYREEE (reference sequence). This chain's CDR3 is CASSRAGGEETQYF. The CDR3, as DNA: TGTGCCAGCAGCAGAGCGGGGGGGGAAGAGACCCAGTACTTC. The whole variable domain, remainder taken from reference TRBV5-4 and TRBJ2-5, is ETGVTQSPTHLIKTRGQQVTLRCSSQSGHNTVSWYQQALGQGPQFIFQYYREEENGRGNFPPRFSGLQFPNYSSELNVNALELDDSALYLCASSRAGGEETQYFGPGTRLLVL.

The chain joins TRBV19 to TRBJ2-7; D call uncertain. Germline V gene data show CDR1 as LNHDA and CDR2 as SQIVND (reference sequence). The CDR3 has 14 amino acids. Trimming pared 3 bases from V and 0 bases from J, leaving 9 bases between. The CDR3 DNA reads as TGTGCCAGTAGTATGGGATGGAGCTCCTACGAGCAGTACTTC. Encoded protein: CASSMGWSSYEQYF.

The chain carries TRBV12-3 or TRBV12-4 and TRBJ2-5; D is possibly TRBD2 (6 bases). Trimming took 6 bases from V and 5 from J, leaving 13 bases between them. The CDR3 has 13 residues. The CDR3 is CASSPTRVETQYF. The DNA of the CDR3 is TGTGCCAGCAGCCCGACTAGGGTCGAGACCCAGTACTTC.

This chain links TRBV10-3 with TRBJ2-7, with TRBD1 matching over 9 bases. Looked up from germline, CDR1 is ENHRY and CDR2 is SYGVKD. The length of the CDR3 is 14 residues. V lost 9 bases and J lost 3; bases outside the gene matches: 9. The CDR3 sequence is CAMQPGQGRYEQYF. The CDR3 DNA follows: TGTGCCATGCAGCCGGGACAGGGCCGCTACGAGCAGTACTTC.

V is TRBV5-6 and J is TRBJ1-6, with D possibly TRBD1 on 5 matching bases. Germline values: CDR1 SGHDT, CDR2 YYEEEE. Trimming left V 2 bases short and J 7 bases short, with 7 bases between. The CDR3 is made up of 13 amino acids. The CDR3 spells CASSFDRNSPLHF. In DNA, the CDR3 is TGTGCCAGCAGCTTTGACAGAAATTCACCCCTCCACTTT.

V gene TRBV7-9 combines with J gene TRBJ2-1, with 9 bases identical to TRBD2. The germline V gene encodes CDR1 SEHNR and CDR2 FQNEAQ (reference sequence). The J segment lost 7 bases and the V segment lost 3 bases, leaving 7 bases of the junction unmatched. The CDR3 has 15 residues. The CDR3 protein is CASSFISGGLNEQFF. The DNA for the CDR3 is TGTGCCAGCAGCTTTATTAGCGGGGGCCTAAATGAGCAGTTCTTC. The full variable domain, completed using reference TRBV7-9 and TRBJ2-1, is DTGVSQNPRHKITKRGQNVTFRCDPISEHNRLYWYRQTLGQGPEFLTYFQNEAQLEKSRLLSDRFSAERPKGSFSTLEIQRTEQGDSAMYLCASSFISGGLNEQFFGPGTRLTVL.

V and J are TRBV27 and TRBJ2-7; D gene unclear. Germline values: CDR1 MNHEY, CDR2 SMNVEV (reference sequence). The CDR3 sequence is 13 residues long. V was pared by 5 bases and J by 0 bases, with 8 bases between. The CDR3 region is CASSPQNSYEQYF. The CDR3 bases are TGTGCCAGCAGTCCACAGAACTCCTACGAGCAGTACTTC.

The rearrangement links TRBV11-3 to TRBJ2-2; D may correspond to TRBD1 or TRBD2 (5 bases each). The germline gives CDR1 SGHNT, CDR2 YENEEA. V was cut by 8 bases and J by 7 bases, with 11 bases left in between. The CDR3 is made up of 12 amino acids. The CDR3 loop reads CASGRGDGELFF. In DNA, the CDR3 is TGTGCCAGCGGCCGAGGGGACGGGGAGCTGTTTTTT.

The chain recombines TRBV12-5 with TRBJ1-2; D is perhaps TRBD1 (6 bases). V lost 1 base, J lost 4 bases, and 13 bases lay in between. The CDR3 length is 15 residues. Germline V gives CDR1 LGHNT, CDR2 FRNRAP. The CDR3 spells CASGLGKGGIYGYTF. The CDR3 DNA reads TGTGCTAGTGGTTTGGGTAAGGGGGGAATCTATGGCTACACCTTC.

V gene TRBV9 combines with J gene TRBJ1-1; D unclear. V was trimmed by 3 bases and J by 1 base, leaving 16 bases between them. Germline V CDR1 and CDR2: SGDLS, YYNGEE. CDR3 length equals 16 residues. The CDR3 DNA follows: TGTGCCAGCAGCGAACTCAAGGGCTATTCGAACACTGAAGCTTTCTTT. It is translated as CASSELKGYSNTEAFF.

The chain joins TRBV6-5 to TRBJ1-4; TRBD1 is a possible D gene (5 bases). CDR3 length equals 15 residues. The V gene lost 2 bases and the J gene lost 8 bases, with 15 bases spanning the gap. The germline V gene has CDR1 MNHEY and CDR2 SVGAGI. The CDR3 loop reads CASSYDWGSGEKLFF. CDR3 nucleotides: TGTGCCAGCAGTTACGACTGGGGCTCCGGGGAAAAACTGTTTTTT.

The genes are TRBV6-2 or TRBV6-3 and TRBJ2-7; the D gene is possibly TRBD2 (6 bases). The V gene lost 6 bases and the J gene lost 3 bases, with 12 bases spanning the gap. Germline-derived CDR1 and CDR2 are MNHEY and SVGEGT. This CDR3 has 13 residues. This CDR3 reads CASSPGSGYEQYF. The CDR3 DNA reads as TGTGCCAGCAGCCCCGGTAGCGGCTACGAGCAGTACTTC.

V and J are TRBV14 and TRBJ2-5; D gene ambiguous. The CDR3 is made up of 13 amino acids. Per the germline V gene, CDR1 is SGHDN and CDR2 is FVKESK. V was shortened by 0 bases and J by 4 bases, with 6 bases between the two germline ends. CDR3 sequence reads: CASSQDLGETQYF. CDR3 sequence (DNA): TGTGCCAGCAGCCAAGATCTAGGAGAGACCCAGTACTTC.

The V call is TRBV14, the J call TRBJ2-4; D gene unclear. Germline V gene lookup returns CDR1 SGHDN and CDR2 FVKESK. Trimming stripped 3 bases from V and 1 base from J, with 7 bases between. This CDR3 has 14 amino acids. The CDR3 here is CASSHQTAKNIQYF. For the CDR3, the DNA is TGTGCCAGCAGCCATCAGACGGCCAAAAACATTCAGTACTTC.

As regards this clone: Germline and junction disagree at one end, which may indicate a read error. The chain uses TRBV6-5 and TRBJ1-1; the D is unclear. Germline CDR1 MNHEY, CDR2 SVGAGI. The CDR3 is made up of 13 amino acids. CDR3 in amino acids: CASRSPGNSEAFF. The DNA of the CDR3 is TGTGCCAGCAGGAGCCCGGGGAACTCTGAAGCTTTCTTT.

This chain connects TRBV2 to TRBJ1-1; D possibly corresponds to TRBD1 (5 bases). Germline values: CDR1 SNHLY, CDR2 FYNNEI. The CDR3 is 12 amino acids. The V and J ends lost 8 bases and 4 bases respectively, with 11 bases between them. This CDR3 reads CASQRGTTEAFF. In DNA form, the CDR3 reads TGTGCCAGCCAGAGGGGTACCACTGAAGCTTTCTTT.

Here the CDR3 reads CASSLQLGDYEQYF. The CDR3 DNA reads as TGTGCCAGCAGCCTACAACTAGGGGACTACGAGCAGTACTTC. The rearrangement links TRBV5-5 to TRBJ2-7; D tentatively fits TRBD1 or TRBD2 (5 bases each). The CDR3 has 14 residues. The V gene lost 4 bases and the J gene lost 3 bases, with 14 bases spanning the gap. Germline-derived CDR1 and CDR2 are SGHKS and YYEKEE (reference sequence).